The T cell receptor (beta chain) described here comes from a study of T cells after yellow fever vaccination. Study results and limitations: It was a small share of clonotypes that appeared in both CD4 and CD8 compartments. Subsequent to the booster, the majority of primary-vaccination clones reappeared (about 97% CD4, around 90% CD8).

It was through 5'RACE template switching that TCR cDNA was made, with a universal primer site and UMIs added. TCRdb redid the calling of the 5' RACE reads with MiXCR, one entry per CDR3 protein. The sample carries about 73,000 distinct CDR3 sequences, approximately 7.5% recorded once. Note on this clonotype: Its target is not known.

The CDR3 spans 15 residues. In germline, CDR1 is MRHNA, CDR2 SNTAGT. The V end was cut by 3 bases, the J end by 3 bases, with 13 bases between. This clonotype was obtained from a man younger than 40 who received the YFV17D yellow fever vaccine. The chain is built from TRBV6-4 and TRBJ2-3; tentative D call: TRBD1 (6 bases). Material: CD8+ T cells sorted from PBMCs, obtained on the day of the yellow fever booster vaccination. CDR3 bases: TGTGCCAGCAGTGAACAGGGCATATTAACAGATACGCAGTATTTT. Encoded protein: CASSEQGILTDTQYF.